The T cell receptor (beta chain) described here comes from a study of blood T cell repertoires in COVID-19. Background on the study: The origin of the acute and convalescent COVID-19 samples was the United States, Italy and Spain. The cDNA or gDNA used as material had been derived from T cells, B-cell-depleted T cells, or PBMCs.

In the source study's methods: Using reference gene primer amplification, nucleated cell counts were estimated. Profiled with immunoSEQ multiplex PCR; TCRdb holds only in-frame clones, not every one. V and J calls and clone size follow that table, whereas D and trimming were derived from the DNA. The repertoire holds just over 90,000 clones, with about 80% as singletons. Trimming removed 4 bases from V and 2 bases from J, with 9 bases in between. This CDR3 spans 14 amino acids. Germline V CDR1 and CDR2: MDHEN, SYDVKM. The chain recombines TRBV28 with TRBJ1-5, with a tentative D call TRBD1 (5 bases). Source material: peripheral blood. The sequence came from a human donor in a cohort sampled during active COVID-19. CDR3 residues: CASSYGGGNQPQHF. The CDR3 region has the DNA TGTGCCAGCAGTTACGGGGGGGGCAATCAGCCCCAGCATTTT.